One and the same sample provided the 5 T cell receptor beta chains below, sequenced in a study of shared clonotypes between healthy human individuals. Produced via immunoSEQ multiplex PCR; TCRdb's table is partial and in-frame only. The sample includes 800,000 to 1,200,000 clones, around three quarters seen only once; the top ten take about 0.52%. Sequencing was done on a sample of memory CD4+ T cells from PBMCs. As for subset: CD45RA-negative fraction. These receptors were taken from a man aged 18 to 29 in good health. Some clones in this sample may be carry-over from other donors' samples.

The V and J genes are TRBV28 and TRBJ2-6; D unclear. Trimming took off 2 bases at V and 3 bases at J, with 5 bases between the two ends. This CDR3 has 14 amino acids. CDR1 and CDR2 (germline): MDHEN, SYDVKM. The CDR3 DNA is TGTGCCAGCAGTTTAATGGGTGGGGCCAACGTCCTGACTTTC. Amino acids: CASSLMGGANVLTF.

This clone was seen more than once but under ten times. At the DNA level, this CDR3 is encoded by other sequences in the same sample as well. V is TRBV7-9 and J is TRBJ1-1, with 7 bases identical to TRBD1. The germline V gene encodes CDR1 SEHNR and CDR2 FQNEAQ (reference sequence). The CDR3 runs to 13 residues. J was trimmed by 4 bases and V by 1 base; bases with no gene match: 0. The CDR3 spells CASSLEGATEAFF. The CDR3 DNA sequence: TGTGCCAGCAGCTTAGAGGGGGCCACTGAAGCTTTCTTT.

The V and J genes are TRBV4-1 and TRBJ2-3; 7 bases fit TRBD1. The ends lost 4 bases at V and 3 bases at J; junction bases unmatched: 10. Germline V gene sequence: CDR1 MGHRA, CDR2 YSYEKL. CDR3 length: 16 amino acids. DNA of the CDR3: TGCGCCAGCAGCCCCTTACAGGGGACGGTTACAGATACGCAGTATTTT. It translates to CASSPLQGTVTDTQYF.

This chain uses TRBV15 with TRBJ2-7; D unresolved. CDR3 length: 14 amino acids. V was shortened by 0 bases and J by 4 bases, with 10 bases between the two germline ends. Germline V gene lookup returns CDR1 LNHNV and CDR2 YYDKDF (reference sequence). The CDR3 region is CATSRDRREYEQYF. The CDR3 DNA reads TGTGCCACCAGCAGAGATCGTAGGGAATACGAGCAGTACTTC. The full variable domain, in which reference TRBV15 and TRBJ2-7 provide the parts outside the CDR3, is DAMVIQNPRYQVTQFGKPVTLSCSQTLNHNVMYWYQQKSSQAPKLLFHYYDKDFNNEADTPDNFQSRRPNTSFCFLDIRSPGLGDTAMYLCATSRDRREYEQYFGPGTRLTVT.

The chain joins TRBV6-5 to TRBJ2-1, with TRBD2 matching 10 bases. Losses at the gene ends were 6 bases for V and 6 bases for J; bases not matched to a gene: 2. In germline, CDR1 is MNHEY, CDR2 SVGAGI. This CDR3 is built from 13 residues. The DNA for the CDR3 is TGTGCCAGCAGCCGACTAGCGGGCAATGAGCAGTTCTTC. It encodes CASSRLAGNEQFF.